This T cell receptor (beta chain) appears in the sequencing data of a study of blood T cells in healthy people across ages. Study summary: Template switching retrieved approximately one barcoded beta molecule for each two T cells. Study-level results: Older individuals had lower TCR beta diversity per million T cells (the decline was roughly linear).

Germline values: CDR1 DFQATT, CDR2 SNEGSKA (reference sequence). This CDR3 is built from 14 residues. V dropped 6 bases and J dropped 6; count of bases not matched to a gene: 11. This clonotype was picked up a small number of times. Its antigen remains unknown. A minimum of 5 micrograms of total RNA was extracted per sample. With a J-beta primer mix and a sample-barcoded 5' primer, a second PCR ran about 7 to 11 cycles. TCRdb re-called the 5' RACE reads with MiXCR, one entry per CDR3 protein. The table records more than 650,000 distinct CDR3 sequences, about 20% of them present only once. What was sequenced was blood. The clonotype originates from a man aged 70-80 years in good health. The chain is built from TRBV20-1 and TRBJ2-1, with TRBD2 identical over 7 bases. This CDR3 reads CSAYRLARTNEQFF. The CDR3 nucleotides read TGCAGTGCGTACAGACTAGCTCGAACCAATGAGCAGTTCTTC.